The following is a T cell receptor (beta chain) sequence with its context. The target antigen is unknown. The source of the sample is a study of vaccination effects on CD4 cells after COVID-19. The overall study: Wells of around 2 million PBMC each were grown with 7.5 to 10 IU/ml IL-2 and 9.5 to 10 ug/ml peptides. Findings of the study overall: The study, lacking early post-infection timepoints, had few convalescent patients.

Using immunoSEQ multiplex PCR, the repertoire was profiled, and TCRdb retains in-frame clones only, with some absent. The repertoire holds 50,000 or so clones, around 67% seen once, with approximately 5% in the top ten. Cells that had been cultured for 10 days were the source of isolated CD4+ T cells. Between the trimmed V and J ends, which lost 4 bases and 4 bases, there was a span of 11 bases. This CDR3 spans 15 amino acids. Germline CDR1 and CDR2: SEHNR and FQNEAQ (reference sequence). This clonotype was sampled from a human donor who received a COVID-19 vaccine. The material sequenced was CD4+ T cells from PBMCs cultured without peptide, taken before COVID-19 vaccination. The chain carries TRBV7-9 and TRBJ2-6; D is possibly TRBD1 or TRBD2 (5 bases each). The chain's CDR3 is CASSSGAGGANVLTF. CDR3 nucleotide sequence: TGTGCCAGCAGCTCCGGGGCCGGAGGGGCCAACGTCCTGACTTTC.